The source of this T cell receptor (beta chain) is a study of T cell responses to AZD1222 COVID-19 vaccine. Study background: The study pooled second doses at about 4 or about 12 weeks.

Study-wide points: Spike-specific TCR breadth and depth both grew after two AZD1222 doses. Dominant at 160-218 and 743-854, vaccine-associated CD4 TCRs also spanned spike. The sample set comprised mostly white British donors with more females, and clonal diversity was possibly underestimated.

This clone is a singleton in its sample. Its antigen is unknown. Generated by immunoSEQ multiplex PCR, the TCRdb table keeps only in-frame clones and is missing some. The sample holds 72,000 or so clones, 87% seen once. Trimming removed 6 bases from V and 3 bases from J, with 8 bases in between. Germline V gene sequence: CDR1 WNHNN, CDR2 SYGVQD (reference sequence). The CDR3 is 13 residues long. The starting material was peripheral blood, obtained on day 0 of AZD1222 vaccination. The sequence came from an adult in good health. This sequence joins TRBV10-1 and TRBJ2-2, with no clear D. The chain's CDR3 is CASRDPYTGELFF. For the CDR3, the DNA is TGCGCCAGCAGGGACCCATACACCGGGGAGCTGTTTTTT.